The 23 T cell receptor beta chains presented below share a single source sample, sequenced in a study of CD8+ T cells in alopecia areata. The sample's treatment: oral pan-JAK inhibitor, 5-10 mg twice daily. RNA extraction was followed by reverse transcription into cDNA, which acted as the sequencing template. Produced via immunoSEQ multiplex PCR; TCRdb's table is partial and in-frame only. This repertoire shows tens of thousands of clones, around 46% found once; its top ten account for about a fifth. The source material was CD8+ T cells sorted from blood, sampled around week 37, from a patient treated with tofacitinib. These receptors originate from a human donor with alopecia areata.

The rearrangement uses TRBV7-9 and TRBJ1-1; unclear D gene. The CDR3 spans 14 residues. V lost 1 base and J 4 bases, leaving 10 bases between the germline ends. Germline CDR1 and CDR2: SEHNR and FQNEAQ (reference sequence). In DNA form, the CDR3 reads TGTGCCAGCAGCTTAGGACACGCTGTCACTGAAGCTTTCTTT. Translated: CASSLGHAVTEAFF.

The chain uses TRBV4-1 and TRBJ1-2; 10 bases align to TRBD1. The length of the CDR3 is 15 residues. From germline, CDR1 is MGHRA and CDR2 YSYEKL. The J segment lost 1 base and the V segment lost 4 bases, leaving 3 bases of the junction unmatched. The CDR3 DNA is TGCGCCAGCAGCCGAGGGACAGGGGTTAACTATGGCTACACCTTC. Translation gives CASSRGTGVNYGYTF.

V is TRBV4-1 and J is TRBJ2-7, with TRBD2 matching 12 bases. This CDR3 spans 17 amino acids. Germline CDR1 and CDR2: MGHRA and YSYEKL. The V and J ends lost 3 bases and 4 bases, in that order; junction bases with no gene match: 10. CDR3 nucleotides: TGCGCCAGCAGCCATCCCCGACTAGCGGGAGTTATGTACGAGCAGTACTTC. Residues: CASSHPRLAGVMYEQYF.

The table lists this clone with a few counts. V is TRBV4-2 and J is TRBJ2-1, with D maybe TRBD1 (6 bases). Trimming pared 4 bases from V and 4 bases from J, leaving 11 bases between. Per the germline V gene, CDR1 is LGHNA and CDR2 is YNFKEQ. The CDR3 is 14 amino acids. CDR3: CASSRNRDYNEQFF. The DNA of the CDR3 is TGTGCCAGCAGCCGCAACAGGGATTACAATGAGCAGTTCTTC.

This clone was detected a few times. This sequence joins TRBV2 and TRBJ1-3; 9 nucleotides line up with TRBD1. The germline V gene encodes CDR1 SNHLY and CDR2 FYNNEI. The trim removed 10 bases at V and 3 bases at J, leaving 4 bases unmatched. CDR3 length: 13 residues. The CDR3 is CATQGAFGNTIYF. In DNA, the CDR3 is TGTGCCACACAGGGGGCGTTTGGAAACACCATATATTTT.

The table lists this clone with a few counts. CDR3 sequence (DNA): TGTGCCAGCAGTGAAGCCACTAGCGGGAGTTTGCATACCGAGCAGTACTTC. Translated, it gives CASSEATSGSLHTEQYF. The J gene is TRBJ2-7, the V gene TRBV6-1; 11 bases fit TRBD2. This CDR3 is 17 amino acids long. The V segment lost 0 bases and the J segment 6 bases; nucleotides outside the gene matches: 10. The germline CDR1 and CDR2 sequences are MNHNS and SASEGT.

This clone was picked up a small number of times. This chain links TRBV29-1 with TRBJ2-1; 9 bases fit TRBD1. This CDR3 has 14 amino acids. With 5 bases clipped from V and 3 bases from J, the junction kept 5 bases outside the gene matches. CDR1 is SQVTM and CDR2 is ANQGSEA in the germline V gene. The CDR3 loop reads CSVLGTGHYNEQFF. In nucleotides, the CDR3 is TGCAGCGTTTTAGGGACAGGGCACTACAATGAGCAGTTCTTC.

This clone has only a few counts. The chain has TRBV9 and TRBJ2-5, with 7 bases lining up with TRBD2. The CDR3 is made up of 17 amino acids. V trimming: 0 bases; J trimming: 5 bases; junction bases outside the gene matches: 13. The germline CDR1 and CDR2 sequences are SGDLS and YYNGEE. Here the CDR3 reads CASSVEGGLVRGETQYF. CDR3 sequence (DNA): TGTGCCAGCAGCGTAGAAGGAGGACTAGTCAGAGGGGAGACCCAGTACTTC.

The CDR3 nucleotides read TGTGCCTGGAGTGTACGGGTCGGGGACCTCACAGATACGCAGTATTTT. This translates into CAWSVRVGDLTDTQYF. The chain joins TRBV30 to TRBJ2-3; D is perhaps TRBD1 or TRBD2 (5 bases each). CDR1 is GTSNPN and CDR2 is SVGIG in the germline V gene (reference sequence). This CDR3 spans 16 amino acids. V dropped 0 bases and J dropped 2 bases, with 15 bases sitting between them.

The chain combines TRBV7-9 with TRBJ2-7, with 9 bases aligning to TRBD1. CDR1 and CDR2 from the germline V gene are SEHNR and FQNEAQ (reference sequence). V shed 5 bases, J shed 2 bases, and the junction held 19 bases outside the gene matches. The CDR3 loop spans 19 amino acids. CDR3 bases: TGTGCCAGCAGCGACACCGGGACAGGGAAGCGAAACCGGACCTACGAGCAGTACTTC. Its translation is CASSDTGTGKRNRTYEQYF. Looking up the rest from reference TRBV7-9 and TRBJ2-7 gives the full variable domain: DTGVSQNPRHKITKRGQNVTFRCDPISEHNRLYWYRQTLGQGPEFLTYFQNEAQLEKSRLLSDRFSAERPKGSFSTLEIQRTEQGDSAMYLCASSDTGTGKRNRTYEQYFGPGTRLTVT.

The chain couples TRBV23-1 to TRBJ2-7, with 7 nucleotides matching TRBD1. TRBV23-1 counts as an open reading frame of uncertain function. This CDR3 has 15 residues. J gave up 2 bases and V 2 bases, and 6 bases lay outside the gene matches. The CDR3 protein is CASSQNRQGAYEQYF. The CDR3 DNA follows: TGCGCCAGCAGTCAAAATCGACAGGGAGCCTACGAGCAGTACTTC.

This chain's CDR3 is CAVGGSREETQYF. In nucleotides, the CDR3 is TGTGCCGTCGGCGGGAGCAGAGAAGAGACCCAGTACTTC. The chain combines TRBV10-3 with TRBJ2-5; 7 bases align to TRBD2. This CDR3 is built from 13 residues. Germline lookup yields CDR1 ENHRY and CDR2 SYGVKD. J gave up 3 bases and V 11 bases, and 9 bases lay outside the gene matches.

This clone was detected a few times. V usage is TRBV6-5 and J usage is TRBJ2-7; 9 bases line up with TRBD1. Germline values: CDR1 MNHEY, CDR2 SVGAGI. Trimming removed 7 bases from V and 4 bases from J; junction bases left unmatched: 8. The CDR3 is 14 residues long. CDR3 amino acids: CASKGTGRVYEQYF. CDR3 sequence (DNA): TGTGCCAGCAAAGGGACAGGGAGGGTGTACGAGCAGTACTTC.

CDR3 amino acids: CASSGGDGYYGYTF. In DNA form, the CDR3 reads TGTGCCAGCAGCGGAGGGGACGGCTACTATGGCTACACCTTC. The V call is TRBV9, the J call TRBJ1-2; tentative D call: TRBD1 (5 bases). V lost 3 bases and J 3 bases, leaving 12 bases between the germline ends. Germline-derived CDR1 and CDR2 are SGDLS and YYNGEE. The CDR3 has 14 residues.

The chain recombines TRBV9 with TRBJ2-1, with TRBD2 matching 9 bases. From germline, CDR1 is SGDLS and CDR2 YYNGEE. This CDR3 has 14 residues. Trimming at V came to 0 bases and at J to 10 bases, leaving 5 bases not matched to a gene. CDR3 sequence: CASSVVGTSREQFF. DNA for the CDR3: TGTGCCAGCAGCGTAGTAGGGACTAGCCGGGAGCAGTTCTTC.

The gene calls are TRBV13 and TRBJ2-5; TRBD1 agrees at 8 bases. The germline CDR1 and CDR2 sequences are PRHDT and FYEKMQ (reference sequence). The CDR3 runs 14 residues. J was trimmed by 4 bases and V by 11 bases; bases with no gene match: 12. CDR3 amino acids: CASSTRGQAETQYF. CDR3 in DNA: TGTGCCTCATCCACCCGGGGACAGGCAGAGACCCAGTACTTC.

V is TRBV30 and J is TRBJ2-7; TRBD2 matches at 11 bases. Trimming took 2 bases from V and 4 from J; bases not matched to a gene: 1. Germline loops: CDR1 GTSNPN, CDR2 SVGIG (reference sequence). There are 13 residues in the CDR3. CDR3 nucleotides: TGTGCCTGGAGTACTAGCGGGGGTTACGAGCAGTACTTC. It encodes CAWSTSGGYEQYF.

This chain joins TRBV29-1 and TRBJ2-1, with D maybe TRBD2 (5 bases). V dropped 4 bases and J dropped 0 bases, with 13 bases sitting between them. The CDR3 runs to 15 residues. Per germline, CDR1 SQVTM and CDR2 ANQGSEA. For the CDR3, the DNA is TGCAGCGTTGTAGGAGGTGCGAGCTCCTACAATGAGCAGTTCTTC. Translated, it gives CSVVGGASSYNEQFF.

This clone is medium-sized within its sample. The CDR3 nucleotides read TGTGCCAGCAGAGCGGGAGGGGACGCCGGGGAGCTGTTTTTT. It yields the protein CASRAGGDAGELFF. The J gene is TRBJ2-2, the V gene TRBV6-4; TRBD2 matches at 10 bases. In germline, CDR1 is MRHNA, CDR2 SNTAGT. The CDR3 has 14 amino acids. Trimming took 6 bases from V and 6 from J; bases not matched to a gene: 4.

The chain employs TRBV27 and TRBJ1-5; 7 nucleotides line up with TRBD1. The ends lost 8 bases at V and 3 bases at J; junction bases unmatched: 7. CDR1 is MNHEY, CDR2 SMNVEV, per germline (reference sequence). This CDR3 region has 14 residues. CDR3 nucleotide sequence: TGTGCCAGCCACAGGGGACCGATCAATCAGCCCCAGCATTTT. As protein: CASHRGPINQPQHF.

The CDR3 DNA reads as TGTGCCAGCAGATTCCCCAGCACAGATACGCAGTATTTT. It codes for CASRFPSTDTQYF. The chain carries TRBV7-9 and TRBJ2-3; D gene ambiguous. Trimming removed 6 bases at V and 0 bases at J, with 7 bases between. The germline CDR1 and CDR2 sequences are SEHNR and FQNEAQ (reference sequence). The CDR3 is 13 amino acids.

This clone was counted only a few times. The J gene is TRBJ2-7, the V gene TRBV9, with unresolved D. CDR1 is SGDLS, CDR2 YYNGEE, per germline. The V end was cut by 0 bases, the J end by 4 bases, with 14 bases between. The CDR3 spans 15 residues. This chain's CDR3 is CASSVGVGQEYEQYF. The CDR3 DNA follows: TGTGCCAGCAGCGTAGGGGTGGGCCAGGAATACGAGCAGTACTTC. Full variable domain (missing parts from reference TRBV9 and TRBJ2-7): DSGVTQTPKHLITATGQRVTLRCSPRSGDLSVYWYQQSLDQGLQFLIQYYNGEERAKGNILERFSAQQFPDLHSELNLSSLELGDSALYFCASSVGVGQEYEQYFGPGTRLTVT.

There are a few counts of this clone. The chain couples TRBV7-6 to TRBJ1-4; 7 nucleotides line up with TRBD1. The V segment lost 6 bases and the J segment 0 bases; nucleotides outside the gene matches: 4. CDR3 size: 15 residues. Germline V gene sequence: CDR1 SGHVS, CDR2 FNYEAQ. The CDR3 loop is CASSSGTATNEKLFF. CDR3 DNA: TGTGCCAGCAGTAGCGGGACAGCAACTAATGAAAAACTGTTTTTT.